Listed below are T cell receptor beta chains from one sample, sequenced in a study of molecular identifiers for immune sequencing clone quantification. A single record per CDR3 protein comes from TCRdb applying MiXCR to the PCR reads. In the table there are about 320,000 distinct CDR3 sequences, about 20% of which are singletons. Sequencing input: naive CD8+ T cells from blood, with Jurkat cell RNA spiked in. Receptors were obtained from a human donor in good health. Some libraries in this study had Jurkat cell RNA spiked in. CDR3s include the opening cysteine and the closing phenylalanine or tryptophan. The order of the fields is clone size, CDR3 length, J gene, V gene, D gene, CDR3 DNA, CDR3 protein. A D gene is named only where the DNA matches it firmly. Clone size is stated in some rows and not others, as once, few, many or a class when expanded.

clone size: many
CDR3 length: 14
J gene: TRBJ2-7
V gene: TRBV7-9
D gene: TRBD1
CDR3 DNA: TGTGCCAGCAGCCTTCTGACAGGGGGCTACGAGCAGTACTTC
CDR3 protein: CASSLLTGGYEQYF

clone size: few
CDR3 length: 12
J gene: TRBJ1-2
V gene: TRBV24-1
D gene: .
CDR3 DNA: TGTGCCACCAGCAAGGACGGCTATGGCTACACCTTC
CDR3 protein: CATSKDGYGYTF

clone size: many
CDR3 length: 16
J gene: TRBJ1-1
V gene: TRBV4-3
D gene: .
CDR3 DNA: TGCGCCAGCAGGGCTGGGGTGCGGGGGACGGACACTGAAGCTTTCTTT
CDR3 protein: CASRAGVRGTDTEAFF

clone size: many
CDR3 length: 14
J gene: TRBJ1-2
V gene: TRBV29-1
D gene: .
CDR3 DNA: TGCAGCGTTGGTTCACCGGACGGTAGCTATGGCTACACCTTC
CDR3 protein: CSVGSPDGSYGYTF

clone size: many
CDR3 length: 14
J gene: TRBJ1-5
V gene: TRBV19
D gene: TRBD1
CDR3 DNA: TGTGCCAGTAGTATGGGGACAGACAATCAGCCCCAGCATTTT
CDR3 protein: CASSMGTDNQPQHF

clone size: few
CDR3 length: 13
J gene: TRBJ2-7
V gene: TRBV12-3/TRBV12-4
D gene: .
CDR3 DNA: TGTGCCAGCAGTGGACAGAGAACCTACGAGCAGTACTTC
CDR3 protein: CASSGQRTYEQYF

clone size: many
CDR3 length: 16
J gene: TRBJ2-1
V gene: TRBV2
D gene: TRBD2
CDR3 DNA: TGTGCCAGCAGTGTAAAAGCGGGGGCCGACTACAATGAGCAGTTCTTC
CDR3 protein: CASSVKAGADYNEQFF

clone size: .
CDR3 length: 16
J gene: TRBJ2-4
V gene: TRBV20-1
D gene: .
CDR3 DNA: TGCAGTGCTAGAGGGCTAGGCCCCTTAGCCAAAAACATTCAGTACTTC
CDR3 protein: CSARGLGPLAKNIQYF

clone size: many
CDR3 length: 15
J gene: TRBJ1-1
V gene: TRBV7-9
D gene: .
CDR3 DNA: TGTGCCAGCAGCCTAGGTAGTGGGGGGCTGGCTGAAGCTTTCTTT
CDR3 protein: CASSLGSGGLAEAFF

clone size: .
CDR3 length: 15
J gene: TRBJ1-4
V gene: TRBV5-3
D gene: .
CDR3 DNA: TGTGCCAGCAGCTCGTTGGAAATCCCTAATGAAAAACTGTTTTTT
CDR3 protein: CASSSLEIPNEKLFF

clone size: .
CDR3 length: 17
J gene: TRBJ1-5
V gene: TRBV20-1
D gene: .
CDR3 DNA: TGCAGTGCCCTCCCGGGGGGGGGGGAAAATAGCAATCAGCCCCAGCATTTT
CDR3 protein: CSALPGGGENSNQPQHF

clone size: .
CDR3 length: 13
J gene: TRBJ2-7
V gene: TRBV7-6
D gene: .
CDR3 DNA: TGTGCCAGCAGCTGGGGACGATCGCAAGAGCAGTACTTC
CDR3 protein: CASSWGRSQEQYF

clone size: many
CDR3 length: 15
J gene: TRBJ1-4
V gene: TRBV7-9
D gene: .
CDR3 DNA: TGTGCCAGCAGCTTCCATGGGGGAGTGGATGAAAAACTGTTTTTT
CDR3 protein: CASSFHGGVDEKLFF

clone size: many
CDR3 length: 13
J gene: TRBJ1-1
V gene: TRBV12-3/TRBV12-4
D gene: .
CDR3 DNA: TGTGCCAGCAGTTTAGTTCTCCAGGGATGGGCTTTCTTT
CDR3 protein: CASSLVLQGWAFF

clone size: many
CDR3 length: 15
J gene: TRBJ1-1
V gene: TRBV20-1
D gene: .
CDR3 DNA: TGCAGTGCTAGAGACCGGGACAACCTGAACACTGAAGCTTTCTTT
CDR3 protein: CSARDRDNLNTEAFF

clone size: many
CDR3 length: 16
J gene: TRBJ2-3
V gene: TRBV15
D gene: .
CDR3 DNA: TGTGCCACCAGCAGTCCTCCCTCTTTGGGCACAGATACGCAGTATTTT
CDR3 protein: CATSSPPSLGTDTQYF

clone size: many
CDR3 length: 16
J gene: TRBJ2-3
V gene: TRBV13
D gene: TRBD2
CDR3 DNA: TGTGCCAGCAGCTTACCGGGACTAGCGGGGTCAGATACGCAGTATTTT
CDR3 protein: CASSLPGLAGSDTQYF

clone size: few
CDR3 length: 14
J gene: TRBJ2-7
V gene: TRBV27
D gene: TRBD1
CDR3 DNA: TGTGCCAGCAGTCAAGGACAGGGCTGGGACGAGCAGTACTTC
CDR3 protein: CASSQGQGWDEQYF

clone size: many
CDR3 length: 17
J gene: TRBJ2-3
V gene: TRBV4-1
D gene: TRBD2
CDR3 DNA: TGCGCCAGCAGCCCAGCGGGACTAGCGAGTTGGGCAGATACGCAGTATTTT
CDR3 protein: CASSPAGLASWADTQYF

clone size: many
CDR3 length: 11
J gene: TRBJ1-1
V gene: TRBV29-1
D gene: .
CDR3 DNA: TGCAGCGTTGGGGGTTACACTGAAGCTTTCTTT
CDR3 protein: CSVGGYTEAFF

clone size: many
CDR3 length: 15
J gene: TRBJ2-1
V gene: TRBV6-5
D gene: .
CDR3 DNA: TGTGCCAGCAGTTACTCGGCGACTACTTACAATGAGCAGTTCTTC
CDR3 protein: CASSYSATTYNEQFF

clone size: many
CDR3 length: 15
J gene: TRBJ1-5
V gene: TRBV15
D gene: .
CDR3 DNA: TGTGCCACCAGCAGAGATTTGGGCGTTAATCAGCCCCAGCATTTT
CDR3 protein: CATSRDLGVNQPQHF

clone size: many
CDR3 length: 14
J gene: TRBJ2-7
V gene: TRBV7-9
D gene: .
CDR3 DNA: TGTGCCAGCAGCTTAGTAGTGGGCCCCTACGAGCAGTACTTC
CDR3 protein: CASSLVVGPYEQYF

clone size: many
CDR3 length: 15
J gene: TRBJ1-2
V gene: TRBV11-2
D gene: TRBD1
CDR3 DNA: TGTGCCAGCAGCCAGACCGGGACAGGGGGTAATGGCTACACCTTC
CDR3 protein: CASSQTGTGGNGYTF

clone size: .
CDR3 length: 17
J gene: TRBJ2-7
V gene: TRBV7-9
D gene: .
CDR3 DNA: TGTGCCAGCAGCCCTCAAACTCCCGGTCTTTTGATTTACGAGCAGTACTTC
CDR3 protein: CASSPQTPGLLIYEQYF

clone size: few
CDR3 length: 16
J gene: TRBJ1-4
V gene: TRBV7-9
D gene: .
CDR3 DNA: TGTGCCAGCAGCTCCCTATCGATGGGTACTAATGAAAAACTGTTTTTT
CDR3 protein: CASSSLSMGTNEKLFF

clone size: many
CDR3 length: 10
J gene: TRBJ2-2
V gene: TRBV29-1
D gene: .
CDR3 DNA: TGCAGCGCCCAGGCCGGGGAGCTGTTTTTT
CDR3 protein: CSAQAGELFF

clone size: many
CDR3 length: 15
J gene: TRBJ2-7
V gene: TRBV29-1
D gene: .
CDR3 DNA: TGCAGCGTTGGTCTTTGGAGGGGGCGCGGGTACGAGCAGTACTTC
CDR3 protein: CSVGLWRGRGYEQYF